What follows are 17 T cell receptor beta chains derived from one specimen sequenced in a study of cytomegalovirus exposure and HLA in healthy donors. With 60 Vbeta and 13 Jbeta primers, the PCR was carried out. Here immunoSEQ multiplex PCR was the method, and the copy in TCRdb shows in-frame clones only, minus some. This sample carries 100,000 to 120,000 clones, about 70% of them seen once, and the ten largest clones take 3.2%. Sequencing was performed on PBMCs. The receptors were gathered from a man aged 25 to 40 in good health and CMV-seronegative.

The chain uses TRBV23-1 and TRBJ1-5; the D gene is possibly TRBD1 (6 bases). TRBV23-1 is classed as an ORF, of uncertain function. Trimming shortened V by 0 bases and J by 4 bases, and 16 bases separated the two germline ends. This CDR3 has 17 residues. The CDR3 DNA sequence: TGCGCCAGCAGTCAATCACCCCGGGACATACCGAATCAGCCCCAGCATTTT. It yields the protein CASSQSPRDIPNQPQHF.

V and J are TRBV4-2 and TRBJ2-1; weak D call: TRBD2 (5 bases). In germline, CDR1 is LGHNA, CDR2 YNFKEQ. The CDR3 is made up of 18 amino acids. Trimming stripped 0 bases from V and 7 bases from J, with 22 bases between. In DNA form, the CDR3 reads TGTGCCAGCAGCCAAGAGGAGCAGGAACGGGATGGGCTAAATGAGCAGTTCTTC. This sequence encodes CASSQEEQERDGLNEQFF.

V usage is TRBV7-9 and J usage is TRBJ1-4, with 8 bases lining up with TRBD1. The trim removed 5 bases at V and 4 bases at J, leaving 9 bases unmatched. Germline CDR1 reads SEHNR; CDR2 reads FQNEAQ (reference sequence). This CDR3 contains 16 residues. The CDR3 spells CASSRGGTGLNEKLFF. CDR3 DNA: TGTGCCAGCAGCCGAGGGGGGACAGGACTTAATGAAAAACTGTTTTTT.

This chain joins TRBV6-5 and TRBJ2-7; D might be TRBD2 (6 bases). The CDR3 length is 14 residues. Germline V gene data show CDR1 as MNHEY and CDR2 as SVGAGI. V gave up 7 bases and J gave up 6 bases, with 19 bases separating them. For the CDR3, the DNA is TGTGCCAGCAACCGGGACTTAAAAAGGGGCGAGCAGTACTTC. It translates to CASNRDLKRGEQYF.

The rearrangement joins TRBV4-3 to TRBJ2-2; the match to TRBD1 covers 11 bases. CDR1 is LGHNA and CDR2 is YSLEER in the germline V gene. With V trimmed by 4 bases and J by 6 bases, 4 bases remained unmatched. CDR3 length: 15 residues. The CDR3 DNA is TGCGCCAGCAGCCGGGGACAGGGGGATCCCGGGGAGCTGTTTTTT. Translated: CASSRGQGDPGELFF.

The chain carries TRBV6-6 and TRBJ1-1; the D gene is possibly TRBD1 (6 bases). The CDR3 is 13 residues long. V was pared by 2 bases and J by 3 bases, with 7 bases between. CDR1 MNHNY and CDR2 SVGAGI come from the germline V gene (reference sequence). The CDR3 spells CASSYEGDTEAFF. CDR3 in DNA: TGTGCCAGCAGTTACGAGGGGGACACTGAAGCTTTCTTT.

The genes are TRBV29-1 and TRBJ1-6; perhaps TRBD1 as D (6 bases). The CDR3 sequence is 14 residues long. Germline-derived CDR1 and CDR2 are SQVTM and ANQGSEA. V was clipped by 0 bases and J by 9 bases, with 12 bases between them. CDR3 DNA: TGCAGCGTTGAAGAAGCAGGGGTTAGTTCACCCCTCCACTTT. Translating it yields CSVEEAGVSSPLHF.

The chain carries TRBV5-1 and TRBJ1-2; TRBD1 might be the D (6 bases). Germline V gene sequence: CDR1 SGHRS, CDR2 YFSETQ. This CDR3 has 13 amino acids. V was trimmed by 2 bases and J by 6 bases, leaving 11 bases between them. The CDR3 region has the DNA TGCGCCAGCAGCTTACAGGGAGGGGATGGCTACACCTTC. It translates to CASSLQGGDGYTF.

The V and J genes are TRBV28 and TRBJ2-3; 9 bases align to TRBD2. The junction had 7 bases not matched to a gene; V was cut back by 4 bases and J by 11 bases. Germline CDR1 is MDHEN and CDR2 is SYDVKM. The CDR3 consists of 13 residues. The chain's CDR3 is CASSSLAGWGQYF. CDR3 nucleotides: TGTGCCAGCAGTTCCCTAGCGGGGTGGGGGCAGTATTTT.

The CDR3 nucleotides are TGCAGCGTTGCCCGGGACAGGGGGCTAGATGGCTACACCTTC. This codes for CSVARDRGLDGYTF. The V and J genes are TRBV29-1 and TRBJ1-2, with TRBD1 identical over 12 bases. Unmatched junction bases numbered 6, after V lost 4 bases and J lost 6 bases. Per the germline V gene, CDR1 is SQVTM and CDR2 is ANQGSEA. This CDR3 region has 14 residues.

Note on this clone: The sample contains more than one DNA sequence encoding this CDR3. The V call is TRBV30, the J call TRBJ1-5, with D possibly being TRBD1 (6 bases). V lost 0 bases and J lost 2, with 17 bases in between. There are 17 residues in the CDR3. CDR1 is GTSNPN, CDR2 SVGIG, per germline (reference sequence). This CDR3 is CAWSVRSGGAGNQPQHF. CDR3 nucleotides: TGTGCCTGGAGTGTAAGGTCCGGGGGGGCGGGCAATCAGCCCCAGCATTTT. The variable domain in full, with the rest retrieved from reference TRBV30 and TRBJ1-5, is SQTIHQWPATLVQPVGSPLSLECTVEGTSNPNLYWYRQAAGRGLQLLFYSVGIGQISSEVPQNLSASRPQDRQFILSSKKLLLSDSGFYLCAWSVRSGGAGNQPQHFGDGTRLSIL.

The genes are TRBV28 and TRBJ1-2, with D uncertain. The CDR3 spans 12 residues. Per the germline V gene, CDR1 is MDHEN and CDR2 is SYDVKM. Trimming took off 5 bases at V and 3 bases at J, with 7 bases between the two ends. The CDR3 loop is CASSVSYYGYTF. The CDR3 DNA follows: TGTGCCAGCAGTGTCAGTTACTATGGCTACACCTTC.

This chain links TRBV11-2 with TRBJ1-3; D gene ambiguous. V gave up 5 bases and J gave up 0 bases, with 11 bases separating them. The CDR3 consists of 15 residues. From germline, CDR1 is SGHAT and CDR2 FQNNGV. The CDR3 sequence: CASSGGFTSGNTIYF. The CDR3 DNA reads as TGTGCCAGCAGCGGAGGATTCACCTCTGGAAACACCATATATTTT.

The chain couples TRBV25-1 to TRBJ2-6; D possibly corresponds to TRBD2 (6 bases). The CDR3 length is 16 residues. The germline gives CDR1 MGHDK, CDR2 SYGVNS. The germline V and J ends were trimmed by 1 base and 4 bases, with 11 bases remaining between them. Written as DNA, the CDR3 is TGTGCCAGCAGTGAATTGGGGGGAGCCGGGGCCAACGTCCTGACTTTC. As protein: CASSELGGAGANVLTF.

The J gene is TRBJ1-2, the V gene TRBV30; 7 nucleotides agree with TRBD1. The CDR3 spans 15 residues. The J segment lost 4 bases and the V segment lost 2 bases, leaving 10 bases of the junction unmatched. Germline V gives CDR1 GTSNPN, CDR2 SVGIG (reference sequence). The CDR3 protein is CAWSRTDRAVYGYTF. The CDR3 nucleotides read TGTGCCTGGAGTCGCACTGACAGGGCCGTCTATGGCTACACCTTC.

The chain uses TRBV29-1 and TRBJ2-1, with a possible D match to TRBD2 (5 bases). The germline V gene encodes CDR1 SQVTM and CDR2 ANQGSEA. The CDR3 consists of 12 residues. Trimming stripped 7 bases from V and 9 bases from J, with 16 bases between. The chain's CDR3 is CSGRWGVSEQFF. CDR3 DNA: TGCAGCGGGAGGTGGGGAGTTAGTGAGCAGTTCTTC.

This clone has more than one count but fewer than ten. As DNA, the CDR3 is TGTGCCAGCAGCCTGCGGGACCCGAACACTGAAGCTTTCTTT. This gives the protein CASSLRDPNTEAFF. The gene calls are TRBV11-3 and TRBJ1-1, with TRBD1 as a possible D gene (5 bases). The CDR3 totals 14 residues. V shed 5 bases and J shed 1 base, with 11 bases lying between them. The V gene's germline CDR1 is SGHNT and CDR2 YENEEA.